One sample yielded the 27 T cell receptor beta chains listed below, sequenced in a study of tumor-infiltrating lymphocytes in primary liver carcinoma. Investigators took RNA and DNA out together from 20-30 mg of unsorted bulk tissue. With a constant-region primer, TCR beta cDNA was made from roughly 500 ng of total RNA. Three nested multiplex PCR rounds of slightly modified ARM-PCR generated TCR beta libraries. The opening two PCR rounds, around 9 cycles each, paired TRBV1-TRBV30 forward primers with a C-beta reverse primer. Using its own MiXCR run on the multiplex PCR reads, TCRdb lists one record per CDR3 protein. The sample records just under 55,000 distinct CDR3 sequences, 70% to 80% being singletons. Sequenced material: liver tumor tissue from sampling region 2. Noted subset: tumor region T2, inferior pole. The receptors were sampled from a man aged 35-49 years with primary liver carcinoma and hepatitis B virus infection.

Concerning this clonotype: It may be a read error: a sequence one base away is much more abundant. The chain carries TRBV6-5 and TRBJ1-1, with a possible D match to TRBD1 (6 bases). The length of the CDR3 is 16 residues. In germline, CDR1 is MNHEY, CDR2 SVGAGI. The CDR3 spells CASSPRPTGMNIEAFF. The CDR3 region has the DNA TGTGCCAGCAGTCCACGGCCTACAGGGATGAACATTGAAGCTTTCTTT.

About this clonotype itself: Its ends do not fully match the called genes, so a read error is possible. CDR3 loop: CANSERGAGELFF. The CDR3, as DNA: TGTGCCAACAGTGAACGCGGAGCAGGGGAGCTGTTTTTT. This sequence joins TRBV6-1 and TRBJ2-2; D call uncertain. CDR3 length: 13 residues. Per the germline V gene, CDR1 is MNHNS and CDR2 is SASEGT.

The chain couples TRBV29-1 to TRBJ2-1; D gene ambiguous. Germline V gene data show CDR1 as SQVTM and CDR2 as ANQGSEA. The CDR3 spans 16 residues. Trimming cost V 2 bases and J 7 bases, with 21 bases left between them. The CDR3 DNA follows: TGCAGCGTTGAACTGGATAGGATTAGATCTTATAATGAGCAGTTCTTC. Translation: CSVELDRIRSYNEQFF.

Points on this clonotype: A read error may produce the germline difference seen at one junction end. V gene TRBV29-1 combines with J gene TRBJ2-1; D may be TRBD1 or TRBD2 (5 bases each). The CDR3 is made up of 15 amino acids. Per the germline V gene, CDR1 is SQVTM and CDR2 is ANQGSEA. CDR3 region: CSAGPPYSSYSEQFF. DNA of the CDR3: TGCAGCGCGGGGCCTCCTTACAGCTCCTACAGTGAGCAGTTCTTC.

The chain has TRBV6-1 and TRBJ2-7; D not certain. V lost 7 bases and J lost 4, with 11 bases in between. The CDR3 extends over 12 amino acids. Germline CDR1 MNHNS, CDR2 SASEGT. CDR3 amino acids: CASIKAYYEQYF. CDR3 in DNA: TGTGCCAGCATTAAAGCGTATTACGAGCAGTACTTC.

Comment on this clonotype: A read error may be the cause here, since a much bigger clone is one base away. The chain links TRBV6-4 to TRBJ2-1; D may match TRBD1 or TRBD2 (7 bases each). The length of the CDR3 is 14 residues. V gave up 10 bases and J gave up 8 bases, with 21 bases separating them. Germline V gene lookup returns CDR1 MRHNA and CDR2 SNTAGT. The CDR3 loop reads CATRGRGDIDEQFF. The CDR3 DNA is TGTGCCACCAGGGGGAGGGGGGATATCGATGAGCAGTTCTTC.

Sample share makes this clonotype medium-sized. This chain joins TRBV30 and TRBJ2-2; a possible D gene is TRBD1 (5 bases). CDR1 and CDR2 from the germline V gene are GTSNPN and SVGIG (reference sequence). The length of the CDR3 is 14 residues. V lost 5 bases, J lost 4 bases, and 14 bases lay in between. The CDR3 here is CAWAGQTLTGELFF. Written as DNA, the CDR3 is TGTGCCTGGGCTGGACAAACCCTCACCGGGGAGCTGTTTTTT. The full variable domain, completed using reference TRBV30 and TRBJ2-2, is SQTIHQWPATLVQPVGSPLSLECTVEGTSNPNLYWYRQAAGRGLQLLFYSVGIGQISSEVPQNLSASRPQDRQFILSSKKLLLSDSGFYLCAWAGQTLTGELFFGEGSRLTVL.

A remark on this clonotype: A much bigger clone sits one base away, suggesting this may be a read error. The genes are TRBV28 and TRBJ2-2; the D call may be TRBD1 or TRBD2 (6 bases each). The CDR3 length is 13 residues. Germline-derived CDR1 and CDR2 are MDHEN and SYDVKM. The CDR3 sequence is CVSRLGGTGELFF. Here the CDR3 DNA reads TGTGTCAGCAGGCTAGGGGGGACCGGGGAGCTGTTTTTT.

A word on this clonotype: The junction shows a germline mismatch at one end, possibly a read error. This sequence joins TRBV12-3 or TRBV12-4 and TRBJ2-1; TRBD2 is a possible D gene (6 bases). The CDR3 spans 14 residues. The CDR3: CVSRIAGPRGEQLF. The DNA of the CDR3 is TGTGTCAGCAGAATCGCGGGACCCAGAGGGGAGCAGCTCTTC.

This clonotype was detected a few times. An end of the junction does not agree with germline; a read error may underlie this. The chain carries TRBV11-2 and TRBJ2-7, with D possibly matching TRBD1 (5 bases). CDR3 length equals 15 residues. Germline-derived CDR1 and CDR2 are SGHAT and FQNNGV. The CDR3 nucleotides read TGTGCCAGCAGCTTAGATCCCGCAGGGTTGGGCGAGCAATACTTC. This codes for CASSLDPAGLGEQYF.

Remarks on this clonotype: Germline is not matched at one junction end, which may reflect a read error. The V and J genes are TRBV12-3 or TRBV12-4 and TRBJ1-2; D is possibly TRBD1 (6 bases). The CDR3 covers 15 residues. This CDR3 is CASSYRDKPNYGYTF. The CDR3 coding sequence is TGTGCCAGCAGCTACCGGGACAAACCTAACTATGGCTACACATTC.

The chain joins TRBV7-3 to TRBJ2-1, with no clear D. Germline CDR1 reads SGHTA; CDR2 reads FQGTGA. V was shortened by 5 bases and J by 13 bases, with 18 bases between the two germline ends. CDR3 length equals 13 residues. CDR3 loop: CASSPNDGRRQFF. The CDR3 nucleotides are TGTGCCAGCAGCCCCAATGACGGACGGCGACAGTTCTTC.

The chain has TRBV9 and TRBJ2-2; possible D gene TRBD2, 5 bases. Deletions cut 0 bases from V and 7 bases from J, with 10 bases between. CDR1 is SGDLS and CDR2 is YYNGEE in the germline V gene. The CDR3 length is 14 residues. The CDR3 DNA reads TGTGCCAGCAGCGTAGCTAAAGGAGGCGGGGAGCTGTTTTTT. It specifies CASSVAKGGGELFF.

A note on this clonotype: At one of its ends the junction is not consistent with the germline gene, which may arise from a read error. V is TRBV10-3 and J is TRBJ1-1, with D hard to call. Germline V gives CDR1 ENHRY, CDR2 SYGVKD. CDR3 size: 13 residues. CDR3: CAISAEMNARAFF. As DNA, the CDR3 is TGTGCCATCAGTGCCGAGATGAACGCTAGAGCTTTCTTC.

As to this clonotype: Possible read error: a much larger clone is one base away. V gene TRBV2 combines with J gene TRBJ2-3, with 10 bases aligning to TRBD2. V was pared by 5 bases and J by 4 bases, with 6 bases of the junction left unmatched. The germline V gene has CDR1 SNHLY and CDR2 FYNNEI. The CDR3 runs to 15 residues. CDR3 nucleotides: TGTGCCAGCAGTTTAGCGGGAGGCGGGTCAGATACGCAGTATTTT. It encodes CASSLAGGGSDTQYF.

This clonotype was picked up a small number of times. This CDR3 is missing its conserved last phenylalanine or tryptophan, likely due to a read error. The chain joins TRBV6-5 to TRBJ2-1; D tentatively reads TRBD1 or TRBD2 (11 bases each). This CDR3 comprises 18 residues. CDR1 is MNHEY, CDR2 SVGAGI, per germline. V was cut by 8 bases and J by 8 bases, with 31 bases left in between. The DNA of the CDR3 is TGTGCCAGCTCGTGGGACAGGGGGAATAGCGGGAGGGCGCATGAGCAGTTCCTC. Its protein is CASSWDRGNSGRAHEQFL.

A word on this clonotype: An end of the junction does not agree with germline; a read error may underlie this. The chain links TRBV28 to TRBJ2-7; D gene unclear. The CDR3 loop spans 13 amino acids. CDR1 is MDHEN and CDR2 is SYDVKM in the germline V gene. The CDR3 region is CASSLRNSYGQYF. CDR3 DNA sequence: TGTGCCAGCAGTTTAAGGAATTCCTACGGGCAGTACTTC.

This clonotype was counted at least ten times. The V and J genes are TRBV5-5 and TRBJ2-2, with TRBD2 matching over 14 bases. This CDR3 comprises 18 residues. Germline lookup yields CDR1 SGHKS and CDR2 YYEKEE (reference sequence). The ends lost 4 bases at V and 0 bases at J; junction bases unmatched: 5. The DNA for the CDR3 is TGTGCCAGCAGCGGGGGACTAGCGGGAGACTCGAACACCGGGGAGCTGTTTTTT. This translates into CASSGGLAGDSNTGELFF.

In the case of this clonotype: A read error may account for a junction end that differs from germline. This chain uses TRBV10-3 with TRBJ2-3; D not certain. The germline V gene encodes CDR1 ENHRY and CDR2 SYGVKD. This CDR3 is built from 15 residues. This CDR3 is CAVSEATFSTDTQYF. The CDR3 nucleotides are TGTGCCGTCAGTGAGGCTACTTTTAGCACAGATACGCAGTATTTT.

To note about this clonotype: One end of the junction fails to match germline, which may point to a read error. The chain is built from TRBV5-4 and TRBJ2-5; 7 positions agree with TRBD1. The CDR3 is made up of 13 amino acids. CDR1 and CDR2 from the germline V gene are SGHNT and YYREEE (reference sequence). The CDR3 region is CVSSLRGQEIQYF. CDR3 bases: TGTGTCAGCAGCTTGAGGGGGCAAGAGATCCAGTACTTC.

Notes on this clonotype: One end of the junction does not line up with germline, which may come from a read error. The chain couples TRBV12-3 or TRBV12-4 to TRBJ1-1; D is undetermined. The CDR3 has 14 residues. CDR3 coding DNA: TGTGCAAGCAGTCCCTGGGGATCGAACACCGAAGCTTTCTTT. It specifies CASSPWGSNTEAFF.

The chain combines TRBV6-1 with TRBJ2-5, with no clear D. Germline CDR1 MNHNS, CDR2 SASEGT. The CDR3 has 15 residues. Trimming took 9 bases from V and 0 from J, leaving 17 bases between them. The chain's CDR3 is CASTIGWVNQETQYF. The CDR3 DNA reads as TGTGCCAGTACTATAGGATGGGTTAACCAAGAGACCCAGTACTTC.

This clonotype was counted between two and nine times. Germline is not matched at one junction end, which may reflect a read error. This chain links TRBV5-4 with TRBJ2-5, with D possibly TRBD2 on 6 matching bases. This CDR3 is built from 15 residues. Germline V gene data show CDR1 as SGHNT and CDR2 as YYREEE (reference sequence). Written as DNA, the CDR3 is TGTCCCAGCAGCGATGGGGAGGCAGGGCAAGAGACCCAGTACTTC. Its protein product is CPSSDGEAGQETQYF.

Concerning this clonotype: The junction does not match germline at one end; this may be a read error. The chain employs TRBV12-3 or TRBV12-4 and TRBJ2-7; D may match TRBD1 or TRBD2 (5 bases each). This CDR3 is built from 13 residues. The CDR3 DNA is TGTGTCAGCAGGCCCATGGGGGAGCAAGAGCAGCACTTC. Its translation: CVSRPMGEQEQHF.

About this clonotype itself: The junction departs from the called germline gene at one end, perhaps through a read error. The genes are TRBV11-2 and TRBJ2-1; D remains unclear. Germline CDR1 reads SGHAT; CDR2 reads FQNNGV. The CDR3 has 13 residues. CDR3 nucleotides: TGTGCCAGCAGCTTAAATGATGCCTATGGGCAGTCTTTC. This codes for CASSLNDAYGQSF.

This clonotype was detected a few times. A read error may explain this, as a much larger clone is one base away. This rearrangement joins TRBV7-9 to TRBJ2-3; D remains ambiguous. The germline V gene encodes CDR1 SEHNR and CDR2 FQNEAQ (reference sequence). This CDR3 contains 14 residues. This CDR3 reads CVSSLSQAPDTQYF. Here the CDR3 DNA reads TGTGTCAGCAGCTTGAGCCAGGCCCCAGATACGCAGTATTTT.

Comment on this clonotype: Sequence at one end of the junction differs from germline and may be a read error. The chain carries TRBV12-3 or TRBV12-4 and TRBJ2-7; TRBD2 matches 9 bases. The CDR3 is 14 residues long. The CDR3 here is CVSSFSGSSYEQYF. CDR3 nucleotides: TGTGTCAGCAGTTTTAGCGGGAGCTCCTACGAGCAGTACTTT.